The sequence of this T cell receptor (beta chain) was determined in a study of T cells in Graves' hyperthyroidism and ophthalmopathy. Germline CDR1 and CDR2: KGHSH and LQKENI. This CDR3 has 15 residues. V lost 3 bases and J lost 4, with 10 bases in between. RNA transcripts yielded amplified TCR beta CDR3 regions. RT-PCR in the first round (using the HTBI primer set) targeted the TCR CDR3. TCRdb called the multiplex PCR reads again in MiXCR, with one record for every CDR3 protein. The sample contains about 740,000 distinct CDR3 sequences, 11% to 15% of which appear only once. This clonotype was detected ten times or more.

The receptor comes from a woman in her late teens or twenties with Graves' hyperthyroidism. The chain combines TRBV18 with TRBJ2-6; unclear D gene. Sequencing used blood. Here the CDR3 DNA reads TGTGCCAGCTCACCGCTGGAGTCCGGGGCCAACGTCCTGACTTTC. Amino acids: CASSPLESGANVLTF. Supplemented by reference TRBV18 and TRBJ2-6, the full variable domain reads NAGVMQNPRHLVRRRGQEARLRCSPMKGHSHVYWYRQLPEEGLKFMVYLQKENIIDESGMPKERFSAEFPKEGPSILRIQQVVRGDSAAYFCASSPLESGANVLTFGAGSRLTVL.